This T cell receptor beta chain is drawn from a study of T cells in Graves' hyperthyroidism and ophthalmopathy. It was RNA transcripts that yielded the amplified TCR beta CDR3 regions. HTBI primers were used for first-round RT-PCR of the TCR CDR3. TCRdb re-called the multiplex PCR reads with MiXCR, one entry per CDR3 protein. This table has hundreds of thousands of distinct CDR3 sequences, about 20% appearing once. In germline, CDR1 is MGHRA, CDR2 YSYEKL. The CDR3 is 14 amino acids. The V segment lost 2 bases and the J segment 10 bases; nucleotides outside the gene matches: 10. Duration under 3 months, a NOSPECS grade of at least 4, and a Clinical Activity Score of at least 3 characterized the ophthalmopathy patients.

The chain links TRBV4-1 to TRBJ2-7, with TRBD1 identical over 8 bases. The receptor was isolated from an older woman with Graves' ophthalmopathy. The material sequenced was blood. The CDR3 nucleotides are TGCGCCAGCAGCCAAAACGCCGAGGGACAGGAACAGTACTTC. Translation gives CASSQNAEGQEQYF.